This T cell receptor (beta chain) was observed in a study of cytotoxic CD8 clonotypes in ibrutinib-treated CLL. Study summary: Among the patients, more than ten presented as relapsed/refractory and around 15 as treatment-naive; 17 to 18 showed unmutated IGHV. A mean of approximately 260,000 productive templates and more than 75,000 productive rearrangements was obtained per sample. Whole-study findings and limits: Baseline clonality exceeded age-matched healthy donors and tracked circulating CD8+ T-cell counts. Clonality, elevated at ibrutinib response, dropped back toward baseline at progression.

Assay: immunoSEQ multiplex PCR; the TCRdb copy retains only in-frame clones and omits some. The sample holds 150,000 to 200,000 clones, roughly 84% seen once. As regards this clone: Its antigen is not identified.

The sequences come from PBMCs, collected at disease progression, from a patient treated with ibrutinib. The receptor was derived from a human donor with chronic lymphocytic leukemia.

The CDR3 region has the DNA TGCGCCAGCAGCTTACAGTTTGGTGGTGGACAGGGGGCTTTGAACACTGAAGCTTTCTTT. Its translation: CASSLQFGGGQGALNTEAFF. The chain recombines TRBV5-1 with TRBJ1-1; TRBD1 agrees at 11 bases. J gave up 0 bases and V 2 bases, and 15 bases lay outside the gene matches. CDR3 length: 20 amino acids. The germline gives CDR1 SGHRS, CDR2 YFSETQ.